One T cell receptor (beta chain) is described in this entry. This clonotype was seen at least ten times. There is no known antigen for this receptor. Base quality data are lacking; no much larger clone is found one base away. For repertoire sequencing, TCR beta CDR3 regions were amplified from RNA transcripts. The first round of RT-PCR was done with HTBI primers and the Qiagen OneStep RT-PCR kit, and was followed by a second round of multiplex PCR, then size selection and purification. Libraries were sequenced paired-end with 100 bp reads on an Illumina HiSeq2000. In the original analysis: SOAPnuke was used to process the reads, throwing out any read that had adapters, had uncalled bases, had a mean Phred below 15, or lacked an exact constant-primer or identifier match. COPE v1.2.5 was used to merge high-quality paired reads. Each unique nucleotide sequence was defined as a clonotype, and clonotypes were aligned to IMGT TRB V, D and J references with MiTCR v1.1. The analysis was limited to V-J combinations with a frequency above 0.0001, which together covered over 99% of the repertoires. For each V-J combination, a TCR clonal expansion and chaos score was defined as F50 clonal expansion divided by the chaos observed in the TCRdist matrix. Welch's t-statistics and random forest were used to reduce the features to some 13 V-J combinations, which were then used as input to a naive Bayes classifier. The Morisita-Horn index was used to measure how similar the thyroid and blood repertoires were. Using fastp at Q25 and MiXCR, TCRdb reprocessed the public reads and kept productive beta chains. Under each unique CDR3 protein, matching rows form one entry showing the most common genes and DNA. These V and J calls derive from TCRdb rather than the authors' analysis. The sample table records under 250,000 distinct CDR3 sequences; approximately 29% of these occur just once. Around 9.8% of the sample is held by the ten biggest clonotypes.

This entry is derived from a study of Graves' ophthalmopathy and Graves' hyperthyroidism (dated by TCRdb to between 2018 and 2020). Study-wide context: Peripheral blood samples were taken at the time of initial diagnosis, before any treatment was given. The study used signatures of the TCR beta repertoire to tell Graves' ophthalmopathy apart from Graves' hyperthyroidism and to predict which patients would progress to ophthalmopathy. In total, approximately 130 blood samples were TCR-sequenced: around 42 ophthalmopathy, 75 hyperthyroidism and 17 hyperthyroidism-to-ophthalmopathy patients. A discovery set of about a hundred patients (43 ophthalmopathy, about 55 stable hyperthyroidism) was enrolled to explore V-J signatures distinguishing ophthalmopathy from hyperthyroidism. An independent validation cohort comprised some 19 hyperthyroidism patients and around 16 patients who later progressed from hyperthyroidism to ophthalmopathy. In more than five hyperthyroidism patients, T-cell repertoires of thyroid tissue and blood were compared. Following sampling, methimazole starting at 30 mg daily was administered to hyperthyroidism patients, and high-dose intravenous methylprednisolone was administered to ophthalmopathy patients. The roughly 94 discovery patients were randomly split 7:3 into training and test sets. The full study reports these points: No statistical method was used to predetermine the sample size, and group allocation was not hidden from the investigators. In cross-validation, the 13-signature model distinguished ophthalmopathy from stable hyperthyroidism with more than 85% sensitivity and 81% to 82% specificity, while in the test set the corresponding values were about 79% and 69%. In validation, the model predicted ophthalmopathy progression with less than 71% sensitivity and 72.22% specificity; 12 predicted patients were CT-confirmed with GO in a median of about 7.1 months. Most of the expanded thyroid clonotypes with a frequency above 0.001 were also detected in blood, and it was suggested that the thyroid immune response may be reflected by blood repertoires.

Ophthalmopathy patients had moderately to severely active disease, Clinical Activity Score of at least 3, NOSPECS grade of at least 4, and disease duration under 3 months. Anyone with other autoimmune diseases, uncontrolled infections, pregnancy or lactation was excluded from the study. Diagnosis was based on clinical symptoms, serum thyroxine, TRAb, thyroid ultrasound and orbital computed tomography. Using Ficoll-Paque density gradient centrifugation, PBMCs were isolated from less than 13 ml of fresh peripheral blood. Total RNA was extracted using Trizol reagent, and RNA quality was checked on an Agilent 2100 Bioanalyzer. Source material: peripheral blood. This clonotype was obtained from a man in his fifties or sixties with Graves' ophthalmopathy. Donor details come from another sample of the same person, matched by shared clones.

The CDR3 region: CASSPGLAGNTGELFF. The nucleotide sequence is TGTGCCAGCAGTCCGGGACTAGCGGGGAACACCGGGGAGCTGTTTTTT. The chain is encoded by TRBV27 joined to TRBJ2-2; TRBD2 lines up with 12 middle nucleotides. Reading the germline V gene (reference sequence) gives CDR1 MNHEY and CDR2 SMNVEV. Including cysteine and phenylalanine, the CDR3 has 16 amino acids. Of all the DNA, just the CDR3 is kept, 48 bases in frame from base 1. V has 5 bases trimmed and J has 1 base trimmed; junction bases matching no gene number 2.